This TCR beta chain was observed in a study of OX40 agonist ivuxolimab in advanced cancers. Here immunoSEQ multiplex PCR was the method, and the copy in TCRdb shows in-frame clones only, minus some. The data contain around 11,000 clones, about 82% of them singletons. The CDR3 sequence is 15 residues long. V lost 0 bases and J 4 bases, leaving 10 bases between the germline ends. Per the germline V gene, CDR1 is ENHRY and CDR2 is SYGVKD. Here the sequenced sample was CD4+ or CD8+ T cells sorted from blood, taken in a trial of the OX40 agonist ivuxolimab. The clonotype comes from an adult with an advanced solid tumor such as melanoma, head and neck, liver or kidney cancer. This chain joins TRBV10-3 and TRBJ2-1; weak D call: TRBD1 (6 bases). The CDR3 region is CAISESTGRYNEQFF. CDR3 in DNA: TGTGCCATCAGTGAGTCTACAGGGCGATACAATGAGCAGTTCTTC.